Listed below are T cell receptor beta chains from one sample, sequenced in a study of beta chain features in type 1 diabetes. Sequencing was performed with immunoSEQ multiplex PCR; in TCRdb, only in-frame clones are kept and a portion is missing. The sample has around 40,000 clones, approximately 70% seen once. What was sequenced was Tregs from blood. Receptor source: a woman aged 18-29 years with type 1 diabetes. CDR3s include the opening cysteine and the closing phenylalanine or tryptophan. Fields, in order: D gene, J gene, V gene, clone size, CDR3 DNA, CDR3 protein. A D gene is named only where the DNA matches it firmly. Only part of the rows carry a size: once, few, many, or a class if the clone is expanded.

d_gene: -; j_gene: TRBJ1-1; v_gene: TRBV11-2; abundance: few; CDR3nt: TGTGCCAGCAGCCCCGTAGCTCAAGGGGCTGAAGCTTTCTTT; CDR3aa: CASSPVAQGAEAFF
d_gene: -; j_gene: TRBJ1-4; v_gene: TRBV19; abundance: few; CDR3nt: TGTGCCAGTAGTATAGGTCTCCCCACCAAGCTACGTCGGGAAAAACTGTTTTTT; CDR3aa: CASSIGLPTKLRREKLFF
d_gene: -; j_gene: TRBJ2-1; v_gene: TRBV11-2; abundance: -; CDR3nt: TGTGCCAGCAGCTCTCATAGGGGACTGAATGAGCAGTTCTTC; CDR3aa: CASSSHRGLNEQFF
d_gene: TRBD1; j_gene: TRBJ2-7; v_gene: TRBV28; abundance: -; CDR3nt: TGTGCCAGCAGTCCCCCGGGACAGGGGCCGTACGAGCAGTACTTC; CDR3aa: CASSPPGQGPYEQYF
d_gene: -; j_gene: TRBJ2-1; v_gene: TRBV11-3; abundance: -; CDR3nt: TGTGCCAGCAGCTTTAACAGCTACAATGAGCAGTTCTTC; CDR3aa: CASSFNSYNEQFF
d_gene: TRBD2; j_gene: TRBJ2-7; v_gene: TRBV19; abundance: -; CDR3nt: TGTGCCAGTAGTATAGCAAGCGGGGTGCACTACGAGCAGTACTTC; CDR3aa: CASSIASGVHYEQYF
d_gene: TRBD2; j_gene: TRBJ2-5; v_gene: TRBV7-3; abundance: -; CDR3nt: TGTGCCAGCAGCTCGAATAGCGGGGTTCAAGAGACCCAGTACTTC; CDR3aa: CASSSNSGVQETQYF
d_gene: -; j_gene: TRBJ1-2; v_gene: TRBV7-2; abundance: -; CDR3nt: TGTGCCAGCAGCTTAGATACGGGGATTACCTATGGCTACACCTTC; CDR3aa: CASSLDTGITYGYTF
d_gene: -; j_gene: TRBJ2-7; v_gene: TRBV9; abundance: -; CDR3nt: TGTGCCAGCAGCGTAGATTCTGCGGGGTCCGGCTACGAGCAGTACTTC; CDR3aa: CASSVDSAGSGYEQYF
d_gene: -; j_gene: TRBJ1-1; v_gene: TRBV7-9; abundance: few; CDR3nt: TGTGCCATCTCAGGGAGGGTGGCCACTGAAGCTTTCTTT; CDR3aa: CAISGRVATEAFF
d_gene: TRBD2; j_gene: TRBJ2-3; v_gene: TRBV7-7; abundance: -; CDR3nt: TGTGCCAGCAGCTTAGGACTAGCGGGGCCCGATACGCAGTATTTT; CDR3aa: CASSLGLAGPDTQYF
d_gene: TRBD2; j_gene: TRBJ2-1; v_gene: TRBV2; abundance: -; CDR3nt: TGTGCCAGCACTAGCGGGGCCAATGAGCAGTTCTTC; CDR3aa: CASTSGANEQFF
d_gene: TRBD1; j_gene: TRBJ2-7; v_gene: TRBV7-6; abundance: -; CDR3nt: TGTGCCAGCAGCCCCCGGTTTGGGACAGGGTCCTACGAGCAGTACTTC; CDR3aa: CASSPRFGTGSYEQYF
d_gene: TRBD1; j_gene: TRBJ1-2; v_gene: TRBV7-2; abundance: -; CDR3nt: TGTGCCAGCAGCTCCCACTCCGGGACAGGGGAGTTCGGCTACACCTTC; CDR3aa: CASSSHSGTGEFGYTF
d_gene: TRBD2; j_gene: TRBJ2-7; v_gene: TRBV7-9; abundance: few; CDR3nt: TGTGCCAGCAGTAGAACTAGCGGGACCTACGAGCAGTACTTC; CDR3aa: CASSRTSGTYEQYF
d_gene: TRBD1; j_gene: TRBJ1-2; v_gene: TRBV15; abundance: once; CDR3nt: TGTGCCACCAGCAGACGACAGGGCTACTACACCTTC; CDR3aa: CATSRRQGYYTF